The clone carrying this TCR beta chain was detected only a few times. Its cognate antigen is unknown. The CDR3 contains 14 residues. The V gene's germline CDR1 is MNHNY and CDR2 SVGAGI (reference sequence). The ends were cut back, 2 bases at V and 2 bases at J, with 10 bases in the middle. This specimen belongs to a study of T cell responses to AZD1222 COVID-19 vaccine. Study-level results: Dominant CD4 TCR responses targeted spike regions 160-218 and 743-854. The breadth and depth of Spike-specific TCRs increased once two AZD1222 doses had been given. All repertoire sampling was performed exclusively after the peak T cell response. Clonal diversity may have been underestimated in mostly white British donors.

Sequencing was performed with immunoSEQ multiplex PCR; in TCRdb, only in-frame clones are kept and a portion is missing. The data hold 70,000 to 95,000 clones, with roughly 90% observed a single time. The sequence was collected from an adult who received the AZD1222 COVID-19 vaccine. The sample here was peripheral blood, taken 28 days after the second AZD1222 dose. The chain recombines TRBV6-6 with TRBJ2-7; D gene unclear. The CDR3: CASSYGGATYEQYF. The CDR3 DNA reads TGTGCCAGCAGTTACGGCGGAGCTACCTACGAGCAGTACTTC.